The 6 T cell receptor beta chains listed next were all sequenced from one sample in a study of T-cell reconstitution after alpha-beta-depleted transplantation in children. TCRbeta library preparation incorporated unique molecular identifiers. Each CDR3 protein is one row after TCRdb ran MiXCR on the PCR reads. Here the sample spans around 530,000 distinct CDR3 sequences, over 25% being singletons. The specimen comprised PBMCs from the stem cell graft donor, sampled from the stem cell graft. These receptors came from a human donor who donated a stem cell graft to a child with aplastic anemia.

The rearrangement joins TRBV12-5 to TRBJ1-1, with 7 bases that match TRBD1. The CDR3 consists of 17 residues. J lost 5 bases, V lost 0 bases, and 12 bases had no gene match. CDR1 is LGHNT, CDR2 FRNRAP, per germline. The CDR3: CASGLVLTGTEKTEAFF. The CDR3 DNA sequence: TGTGCTAGTGGTTTGGTCCTTACCGGGACAGAGAAGACTGAAGCTTTCTTT.

The chain joins TRBV9 to TRBJ2-7; 9 nucleotides match TRBD2. The CDR3 has 15 residues. J gave up 5 bases and V 0 bases, and 6 bases lay outside the gene matches. Germline loops: CDR1 SGDLS, CDR2 YYNGEE. CDR3 coding DNA: TGTGCCAGCAGCGTAGGGCTAGCGGGACGGCACGAGCAGTACTTC. Translation gives CASSVGLAGRHEQYF.

The J gene is TRBJ2-1, the V gene TRBV27; D unresolved. Trimming removed 2 bases from V and 2 bases from J, with 13 bases in between. The length of the CDR3 is 16 residues. Looked up from germline, CDR1 is MNHEY and CDR2 is SMNVEV (reference sequence). CDR3 sequence reads: CASSLGLGLPYNEQFF. CDR3 sequence (DNA): TGTGCCAGCAGTTTAGGTCTGGGCCTTCCCTACAATGAGCAGTTCTTC.

The chain links TRBV5-4 to TRBJ1-2; D may be TRBD1 (5 bases). Germline assignment: CDR1 SGHNT and CDR2 YYREEE (reference sequence). The CDR3 is 14 amino acids. V lost 0 bases and J lost 7, with 13 bases in between. The CDR3 region has the DNA TGTGCCAGCAGCTTGGATATGGGGGAGGCTGGCTACACCTTC. Residues: CASSLDMGEAGYTF.

This clonotype came up a few times. The chain joins TRBV5-1 to TRBJ2-2, with D perhaps TRBD2 (5 bases). The V gene lost 0 bases and the J gene lost 0 bases, with 12 bases spanning the gap. CDR1 is SGHRS, CDR2 YFSETQ, per germline. The CDR3 spans 17 residues. CDR3 region: CASSLDSLRANTGELFF. The CDR3 region has the DNA TGCGCCAGCAGCTTGGATAGTCTGCGGGCGAACACCGGGGAGCTGTTTTTT.

The J gene is TRBJ2-1, the V gene TRBV7-9, with 8 bases aligning to TRBD2. Trimming took 5 bases from V and 9 from J; bases not matched to a gene: 9. There are 14 residues in the CDR3. CDR1 SEHNR and CDR2 FQNEAQ come from the germline V gene (reference sequence). In nucleotides, the CDR3 is TGTGCCAGCAGCCAGCCGCGGGGGGACGGTGAGCAGTTCTTC. Translated: CASSQPRGDGEQFF.